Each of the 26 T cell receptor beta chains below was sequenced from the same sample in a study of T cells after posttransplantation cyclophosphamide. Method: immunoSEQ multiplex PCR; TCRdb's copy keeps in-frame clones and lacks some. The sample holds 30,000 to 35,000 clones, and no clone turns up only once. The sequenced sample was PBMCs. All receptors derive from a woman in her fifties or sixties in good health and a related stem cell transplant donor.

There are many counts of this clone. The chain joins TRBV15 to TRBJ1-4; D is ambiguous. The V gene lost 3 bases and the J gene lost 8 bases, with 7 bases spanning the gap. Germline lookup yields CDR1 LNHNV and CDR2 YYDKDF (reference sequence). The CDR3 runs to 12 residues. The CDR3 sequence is CATSRVQEKLFF. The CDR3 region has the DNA TGTGCCACCAGCAGGGTCCAGGAAAAACTGTTTTTT.

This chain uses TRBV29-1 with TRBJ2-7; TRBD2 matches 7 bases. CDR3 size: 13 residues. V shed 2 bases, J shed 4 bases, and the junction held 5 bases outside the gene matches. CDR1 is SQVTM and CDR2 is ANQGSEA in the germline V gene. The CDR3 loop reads CSVEKAGPYEQYF. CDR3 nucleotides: TGCAGCGTTGAAAAAGCGGGACCATACGAGCAGTACTTC.

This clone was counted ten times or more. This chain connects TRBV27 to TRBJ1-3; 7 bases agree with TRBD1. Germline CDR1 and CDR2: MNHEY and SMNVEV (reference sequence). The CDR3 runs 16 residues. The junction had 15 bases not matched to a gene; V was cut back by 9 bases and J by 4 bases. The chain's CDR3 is CASSPRSRGPGNTIYF. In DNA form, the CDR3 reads TGTGCCAGTAGCCCCAGAAGTAGGGGGCCAGGAAACACCATATATTTT.

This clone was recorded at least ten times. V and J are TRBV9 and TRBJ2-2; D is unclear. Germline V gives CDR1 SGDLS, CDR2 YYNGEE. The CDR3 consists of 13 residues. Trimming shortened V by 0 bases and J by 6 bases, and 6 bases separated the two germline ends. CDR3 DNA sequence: TGTGCCAGCAGCGTAGTTATCTCCGGGGAGCTGTTTTTT. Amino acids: CASSVVISGELFF.

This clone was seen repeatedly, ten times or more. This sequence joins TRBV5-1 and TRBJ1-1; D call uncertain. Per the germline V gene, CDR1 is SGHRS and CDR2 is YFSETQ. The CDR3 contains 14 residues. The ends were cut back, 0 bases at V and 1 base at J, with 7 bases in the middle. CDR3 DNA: TGCGCCAGCAGCTTGGCCTCCGGGAACACTGAAGCTTTCTTT. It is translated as CASSLASGNTEAFF.

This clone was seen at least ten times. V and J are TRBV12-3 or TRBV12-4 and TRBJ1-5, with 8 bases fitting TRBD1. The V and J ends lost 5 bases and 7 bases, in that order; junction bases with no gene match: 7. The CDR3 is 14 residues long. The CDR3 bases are TGTGCCAGCAGTCCCGCAGGGGGCCGGCAGCCCCAGCATTTT. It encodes CASSPAGGRQPQHF.

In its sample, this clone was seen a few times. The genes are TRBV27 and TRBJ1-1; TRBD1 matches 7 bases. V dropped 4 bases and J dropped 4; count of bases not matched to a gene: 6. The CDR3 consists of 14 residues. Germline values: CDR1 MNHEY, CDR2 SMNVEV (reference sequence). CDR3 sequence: CASSSSTGTTEAFF. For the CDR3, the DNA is TGTGCCAGCAGTTCCTCGACAGGGACCACTGAAGCTTTCTTT.

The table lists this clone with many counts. The CDR3 is CASSLVRGGPGELFF. CDR3 DNA: TGCGCCAGCAGCTTGGTAAGGGGTGGACCCGGGGAGCTGTTTTTT. This rearrangement joins TRBV5-1 to TRBJ2-2; the D gene is possibly TRBD1 (5 bases). Germline V gene data show CDR1 as SGHRS and CDR2 as YFSETQ. The CDR3 has 15 residues. V gave up 0 bases and J gave up 6 bases, with 12 bases separating them.

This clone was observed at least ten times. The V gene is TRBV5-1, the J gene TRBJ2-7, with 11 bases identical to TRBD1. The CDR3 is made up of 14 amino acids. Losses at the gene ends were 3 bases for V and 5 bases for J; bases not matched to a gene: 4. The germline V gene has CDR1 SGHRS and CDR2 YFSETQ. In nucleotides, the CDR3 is TGCGCCAGCAGCTACCCGGGACAGGGGGACGAGCAGTACTTC. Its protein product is CASSYPGQGDEQYF.

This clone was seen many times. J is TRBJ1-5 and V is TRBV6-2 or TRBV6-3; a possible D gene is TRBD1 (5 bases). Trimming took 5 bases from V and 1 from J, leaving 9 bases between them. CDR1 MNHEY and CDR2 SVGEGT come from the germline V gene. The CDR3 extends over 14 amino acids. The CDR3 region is CASSRRVSNQPQHF. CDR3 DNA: TGTGCCAGCAGTCGCAGGGTGAGCAATCAGCCCCAGCATTTT.

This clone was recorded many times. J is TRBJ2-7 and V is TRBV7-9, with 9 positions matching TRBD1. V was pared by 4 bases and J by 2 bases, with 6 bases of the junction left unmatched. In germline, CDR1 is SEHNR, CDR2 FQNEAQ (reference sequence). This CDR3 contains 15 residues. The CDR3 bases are TGTGCCAGCAGCTCATGGGACAGGGTCCCCTACGAGCAGTACTTC. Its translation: CASSSWDRVPYEQYF.

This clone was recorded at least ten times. This CDR3 reads CATSSTLGQGYEQYF. The CDR3 DNA reads TGTGCCACCAGCAGTACCCTGGGACAGGGGTACGAGCAGTACTTC. The genes are TRBV15 and TRBJ2-7; 10 bases are shared with TRBD1. With 3 bases clipped from V and 4 bases from J, the junction kept 6 bases outside the gene matches. The CDR3 consists of 15 residues. Germline V gene lookup returns CDR1 LNHNV and CDR2 YYDKDF (reference sequence).

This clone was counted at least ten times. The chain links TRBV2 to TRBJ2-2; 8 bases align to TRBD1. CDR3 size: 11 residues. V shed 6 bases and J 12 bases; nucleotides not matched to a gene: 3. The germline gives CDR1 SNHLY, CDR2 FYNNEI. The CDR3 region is CASRRTGKLFF. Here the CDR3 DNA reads TGTGCCAGCAGAAGGACAGGGAAGCTGTTTTTT.

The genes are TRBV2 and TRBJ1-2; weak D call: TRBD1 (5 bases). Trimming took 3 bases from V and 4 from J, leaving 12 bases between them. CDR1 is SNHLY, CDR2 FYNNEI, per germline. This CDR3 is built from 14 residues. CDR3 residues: CASSEEGLGYGYTF. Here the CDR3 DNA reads TGTGCCAGCAGTGAGGAGGGGCTCGGCTATGGCTACACCTTC.

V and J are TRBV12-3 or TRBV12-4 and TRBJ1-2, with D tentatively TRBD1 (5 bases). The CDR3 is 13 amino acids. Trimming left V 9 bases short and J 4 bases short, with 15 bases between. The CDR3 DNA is TGTGCCAGTACTTCACAGGAGTTCTATGGCTACACCTTC. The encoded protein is CASTSQEFYGYTF.

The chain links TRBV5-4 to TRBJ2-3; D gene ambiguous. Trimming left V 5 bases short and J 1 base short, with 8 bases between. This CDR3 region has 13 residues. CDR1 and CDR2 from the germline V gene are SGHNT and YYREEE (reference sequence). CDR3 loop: CASRPQGTDTQYF. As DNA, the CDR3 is TGTGCCAGCAGGCCCCAGGGCACAGATACGCAGTATTTT. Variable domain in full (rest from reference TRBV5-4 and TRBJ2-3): ETGVTQSPTHLIKTRGQQVTLRCSSQSGHNTVSWYQQALGQGPQFIFQYYREEENGRGNFPPRFSGLQFPNYSSELNVNALELDDSALYLCASRPQGTDTQYFGPGTRLTVL.

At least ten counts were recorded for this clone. The CDR3 DNA follows: TGCGCCAGCAGCCAAGATCAGGGCCCGGGAAACACCATATATTTT. This sequence encodes CASSQDQGPGNTIYF. The rearrangement joins TRBV4-3 to TRBJ1-3; possibly TRBD1 for D (5 bases). Germline V gene sequence: CDR1 LGHNA, CDR2 YSLEER. V was cut by 0 bases and J by 4 bases, with 10 bases left in between. There are 15 residues in the CDR3.

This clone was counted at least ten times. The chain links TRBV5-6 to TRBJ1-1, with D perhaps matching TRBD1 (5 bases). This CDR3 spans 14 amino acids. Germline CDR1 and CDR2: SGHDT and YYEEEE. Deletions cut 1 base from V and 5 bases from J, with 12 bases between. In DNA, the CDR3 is TGTGCCAGCAGCTTGAACCGGGGGGGGACTGAAGCTTTCTTT. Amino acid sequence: CASSLNRGGTEAFF.

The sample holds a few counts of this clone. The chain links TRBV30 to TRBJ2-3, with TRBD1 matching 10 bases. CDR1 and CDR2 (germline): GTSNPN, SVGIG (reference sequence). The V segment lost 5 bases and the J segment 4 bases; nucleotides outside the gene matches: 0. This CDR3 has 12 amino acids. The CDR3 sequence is CAWGTGADTQYF. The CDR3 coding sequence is TGTGCCTGGGGGACAGGGGCAGATACGCAGTATTTT.

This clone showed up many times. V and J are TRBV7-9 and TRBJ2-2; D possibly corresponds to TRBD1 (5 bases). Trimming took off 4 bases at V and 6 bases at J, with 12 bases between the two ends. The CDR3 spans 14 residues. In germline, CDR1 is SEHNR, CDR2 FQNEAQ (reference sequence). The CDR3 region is CASSSTGHPGELFF. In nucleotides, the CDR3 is TGTGCCAGCAGCTCCACAGGTCACCCCGGGGAGCTGTTTTTT.

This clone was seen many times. CDR3 loop: CASSSLGAPTEAFF. As DNA, the CDR3 is TGTGCCAGCAGCTCCCTGGGGGCGCCCACTGAAGCTTTCTTT. The rearrangement links TRBV27 to TRBJ1-1; maybe TRBD1 (6 bases). The CDR3 extends over 14 amino acids. The germline V and J ends were trimmed by 6 bases and 4 bases, with 15 bases remaining between them. Per germline, CDR1 MNHEY and CDR2 SMNVEV (reference sequence).

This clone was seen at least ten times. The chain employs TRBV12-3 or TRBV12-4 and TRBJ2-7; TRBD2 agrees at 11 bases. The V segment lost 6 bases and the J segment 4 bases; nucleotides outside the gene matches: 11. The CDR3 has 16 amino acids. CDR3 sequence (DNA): TGTGCCAGCAGCCCCCTACCGGGACTAGCGGATTACGAGCAGTACTTC. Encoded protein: CASSPLPGLADYEQYF.

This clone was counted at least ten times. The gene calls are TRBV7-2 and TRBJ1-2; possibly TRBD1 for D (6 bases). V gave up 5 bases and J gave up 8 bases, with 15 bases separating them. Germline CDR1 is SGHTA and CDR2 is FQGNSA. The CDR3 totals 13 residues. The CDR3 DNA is TGTGCCAGCAGCCGCTCAGGGGCGAGGGGCTACACCTTC. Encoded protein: CASSRSGARGYTF.

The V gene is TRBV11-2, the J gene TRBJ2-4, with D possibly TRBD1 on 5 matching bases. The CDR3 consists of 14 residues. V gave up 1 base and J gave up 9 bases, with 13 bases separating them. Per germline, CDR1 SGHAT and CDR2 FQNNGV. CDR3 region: CASSLVGGAAIQYF. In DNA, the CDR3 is TGTGCCAGCAGCTTAGTAGGTGGGGCGGCCATTCAGTACTTC.

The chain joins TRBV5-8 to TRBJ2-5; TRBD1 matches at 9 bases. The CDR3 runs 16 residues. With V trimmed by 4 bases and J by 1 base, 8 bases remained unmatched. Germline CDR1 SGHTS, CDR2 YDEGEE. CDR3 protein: CASSRIPGQGQETQYF. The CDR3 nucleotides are TGTGCCAGCAGCAGAATCCCGGGACAGGGCCAAGAGACCCAGTACTTC.

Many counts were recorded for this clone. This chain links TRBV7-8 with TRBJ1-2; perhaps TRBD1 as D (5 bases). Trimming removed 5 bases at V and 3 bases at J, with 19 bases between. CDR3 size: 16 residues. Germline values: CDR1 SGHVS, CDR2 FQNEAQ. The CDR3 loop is CASSPPAGKEDYGYTF. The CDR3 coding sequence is TGTGCCAGCAGCCCCCCCGCAGGGAAGGAAGACTATGGCTACACCTTC.